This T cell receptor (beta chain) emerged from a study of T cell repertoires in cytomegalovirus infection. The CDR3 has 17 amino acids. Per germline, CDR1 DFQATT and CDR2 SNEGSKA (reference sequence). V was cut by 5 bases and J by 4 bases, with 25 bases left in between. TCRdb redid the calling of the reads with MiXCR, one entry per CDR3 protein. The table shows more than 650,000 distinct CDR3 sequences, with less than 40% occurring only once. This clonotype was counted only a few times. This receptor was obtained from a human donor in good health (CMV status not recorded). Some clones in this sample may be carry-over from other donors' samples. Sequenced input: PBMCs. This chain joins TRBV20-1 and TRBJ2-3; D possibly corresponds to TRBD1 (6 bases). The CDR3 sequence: CSASRFGGAKRADTQYF. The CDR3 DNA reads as TGCAGTGCTTCACGATTTGGGGGCGCTAAACGGGCAGATACGCAGTATTTT.